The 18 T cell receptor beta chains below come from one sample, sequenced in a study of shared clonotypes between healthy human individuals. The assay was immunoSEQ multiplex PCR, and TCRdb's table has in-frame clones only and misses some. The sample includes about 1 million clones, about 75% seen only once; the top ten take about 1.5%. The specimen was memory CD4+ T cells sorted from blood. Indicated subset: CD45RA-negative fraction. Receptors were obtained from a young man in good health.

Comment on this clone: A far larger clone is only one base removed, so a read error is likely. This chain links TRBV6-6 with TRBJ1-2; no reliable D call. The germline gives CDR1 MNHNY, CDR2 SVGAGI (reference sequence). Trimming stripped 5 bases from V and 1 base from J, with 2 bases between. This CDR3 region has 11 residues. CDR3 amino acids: CASSNNYGYTF. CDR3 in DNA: TGTGCCAGCAGTAATAACTATGGCTACACCTTC.

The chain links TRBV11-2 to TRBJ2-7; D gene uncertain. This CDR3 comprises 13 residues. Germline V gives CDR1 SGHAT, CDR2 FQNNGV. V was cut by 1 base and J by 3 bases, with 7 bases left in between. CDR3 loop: CASSLVLGYEQYF. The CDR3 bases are TGTGCCAGCAGCTTAGTTTTGGGCTACGAGCAGTACTTC. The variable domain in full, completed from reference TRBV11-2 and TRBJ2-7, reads EAGVAQSPRYKIIEKRQSVAFWCNPISGHATLYWYQQILGQGPKLLIQFQNNGVVDDSQLPKDRFSAERLKGVDSTLKIQPAKLEDSAVYLCASSLVLGYEQYFGPGTRLTVT.

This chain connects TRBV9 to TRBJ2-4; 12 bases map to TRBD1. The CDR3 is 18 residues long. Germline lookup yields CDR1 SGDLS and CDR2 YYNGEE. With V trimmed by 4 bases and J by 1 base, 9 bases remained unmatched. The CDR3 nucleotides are TGTGCCAGCAGCAAGGAGGGACAGGGGGCTTACGCCAAAAACATTCAGTACTTC. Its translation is CASSKEGQGAYAKNIQYF.

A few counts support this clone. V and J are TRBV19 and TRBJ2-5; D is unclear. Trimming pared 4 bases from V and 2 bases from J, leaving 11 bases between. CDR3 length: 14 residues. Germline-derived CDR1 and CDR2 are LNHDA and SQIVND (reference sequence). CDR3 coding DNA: TGTGCCAGTAGTACCCGGACCCTTCAAGAGACCCAGTACTTC. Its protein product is CASSTRTLQETQYF.

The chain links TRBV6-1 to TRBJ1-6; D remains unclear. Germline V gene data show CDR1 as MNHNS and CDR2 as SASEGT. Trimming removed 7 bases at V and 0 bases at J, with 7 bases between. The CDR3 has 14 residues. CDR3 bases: TGTGCCAGCATACAGAGCTCCTATAATTCACCCCTCCACTTT. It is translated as CASIQSSYNSPLHF.

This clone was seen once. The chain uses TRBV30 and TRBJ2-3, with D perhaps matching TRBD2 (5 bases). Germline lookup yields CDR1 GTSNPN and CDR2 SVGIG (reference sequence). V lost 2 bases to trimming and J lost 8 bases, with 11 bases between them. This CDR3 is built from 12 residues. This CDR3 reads CAWSPNSVTQYF. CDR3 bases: TGTGCCTGGAGTCCAAATAGCGTTACGCAGTATTTT.

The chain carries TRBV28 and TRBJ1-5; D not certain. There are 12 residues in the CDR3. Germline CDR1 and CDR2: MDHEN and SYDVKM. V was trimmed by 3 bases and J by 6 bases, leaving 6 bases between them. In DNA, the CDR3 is TGTGCCAGCAGTTTTTGGTCTCAGCCCCAGCATTTT. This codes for CASSFWSQPQHF. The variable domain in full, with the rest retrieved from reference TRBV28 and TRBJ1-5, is DVKVTQSSRYLVKRTGEKVFLECVQDMDHENMFWYRQDPGLGLRLIYFSYDVKMKEKGDIPEGYSVSREKKERFSLILESASTNQTSMYLCASSFWSQPQHFGDGTRLSIL.

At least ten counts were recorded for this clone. The CDR3 reads CASSSESSGNTIYF. Here the CDR3 DNA reads TGTGCCAGCAGTTCGGAGAGCTCTGGAAACACCATATATTTT. The J gene is TRBJ1-3, the V gene TRBV5-5; unclear D gene. The CDR3 is 14 residues long. CDR1 SGHKS and CDR2 YYEKEE come from the germline V gene (reference sequence). Trimming shortened V by 5 bases and J by 0 bases, and 9 bases separated the two germline ends.

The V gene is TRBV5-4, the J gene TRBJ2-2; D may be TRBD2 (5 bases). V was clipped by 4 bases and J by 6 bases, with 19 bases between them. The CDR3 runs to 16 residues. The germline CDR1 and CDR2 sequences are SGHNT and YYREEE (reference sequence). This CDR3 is CASSPGGAPGAGELFF. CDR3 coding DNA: TGTGCCAGCAGCCCCGGAGGAGCCCCTGGGGCCGGGGAGCTGTTTTTT.

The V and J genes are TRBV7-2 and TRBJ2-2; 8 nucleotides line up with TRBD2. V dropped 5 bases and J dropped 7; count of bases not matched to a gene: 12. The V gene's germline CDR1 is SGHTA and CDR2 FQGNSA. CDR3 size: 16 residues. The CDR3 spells CASSPGIAGPYGELFF. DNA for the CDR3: TGTGCCAGCAGCCCTGGGATAGCGGGACCTTACGGGGAGCTGTTTTTT.

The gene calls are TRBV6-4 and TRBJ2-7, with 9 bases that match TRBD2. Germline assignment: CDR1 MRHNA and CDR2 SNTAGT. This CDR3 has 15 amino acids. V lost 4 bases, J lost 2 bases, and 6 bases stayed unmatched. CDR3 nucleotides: TGTGCCAGCAGTGGCTTTGGCGGGGGGGCCTACGAGCAGTACTTC. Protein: CASSGFGGGAYEQYF.

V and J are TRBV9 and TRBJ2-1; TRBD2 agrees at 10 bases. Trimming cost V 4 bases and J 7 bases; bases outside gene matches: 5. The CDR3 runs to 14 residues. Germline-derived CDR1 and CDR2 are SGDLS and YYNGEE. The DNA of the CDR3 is TGTGCCAGCAGCACTAGCGGGACTTTAAATGAGCAGTTCTTC. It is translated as CASSTSGTLNEQFF.

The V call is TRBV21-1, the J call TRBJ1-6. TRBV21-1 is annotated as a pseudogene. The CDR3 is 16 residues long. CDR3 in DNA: TGTGCCAGCAGCAAGTCGGTGTCCCGACGGTTTTCACCCCTCCACTTT. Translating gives CASSKSVSRRFSPLHF.

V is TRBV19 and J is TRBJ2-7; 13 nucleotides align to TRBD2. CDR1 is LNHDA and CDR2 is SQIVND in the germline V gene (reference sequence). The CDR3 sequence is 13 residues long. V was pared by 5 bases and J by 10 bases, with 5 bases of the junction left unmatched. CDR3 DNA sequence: TGTGCCAGTAGTGCCAGACTAGCGGGAGGACAGTACTTC. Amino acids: CASSARLAGGQYF.

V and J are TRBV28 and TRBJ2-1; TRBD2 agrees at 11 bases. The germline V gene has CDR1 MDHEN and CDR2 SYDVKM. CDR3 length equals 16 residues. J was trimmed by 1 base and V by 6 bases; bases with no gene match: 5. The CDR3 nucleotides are TGTGCCAGCAGCTATAGACTAGCGGGATCCTACAATGAGCAGTTCTTC. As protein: CASSYRLAGSYNEQFF.

The CDR3 nucleotides are TGTGCCAGCAGATATCCCGGGACTAGCGGGAGTGGGCAGTTCTTC. Protein: CASRYPGTSGSGQFF. The chain employs TRBV6-5 and TRBJ2-1, with TRBD2 matching over 14 bases. Per germline, CDR1 MNHEY and CDR2 SVGAGI. This CDR3 comprises 15 residues. Trimming took 6 bases from V and 12 from J; bases not matched to a gene: 10.

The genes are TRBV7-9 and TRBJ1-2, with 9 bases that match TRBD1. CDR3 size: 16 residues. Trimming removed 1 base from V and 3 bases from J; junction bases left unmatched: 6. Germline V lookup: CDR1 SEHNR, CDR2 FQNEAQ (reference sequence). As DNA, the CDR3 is TGTGCCAGCAGCTTAGGGACAGGGGTCTCAGACTATGGCTACACCTTC. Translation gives CASSLGTGVSDYGYTF.

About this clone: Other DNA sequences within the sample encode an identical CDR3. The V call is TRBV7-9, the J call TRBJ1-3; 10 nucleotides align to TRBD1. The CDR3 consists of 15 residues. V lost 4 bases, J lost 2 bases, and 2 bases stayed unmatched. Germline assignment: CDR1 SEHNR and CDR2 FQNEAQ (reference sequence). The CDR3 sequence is CASSSGQGAGNTIYF. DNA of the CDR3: TGTGCCAGCAGCTCCGGACAGGGGGCTGGAAACACCATATATTTT.